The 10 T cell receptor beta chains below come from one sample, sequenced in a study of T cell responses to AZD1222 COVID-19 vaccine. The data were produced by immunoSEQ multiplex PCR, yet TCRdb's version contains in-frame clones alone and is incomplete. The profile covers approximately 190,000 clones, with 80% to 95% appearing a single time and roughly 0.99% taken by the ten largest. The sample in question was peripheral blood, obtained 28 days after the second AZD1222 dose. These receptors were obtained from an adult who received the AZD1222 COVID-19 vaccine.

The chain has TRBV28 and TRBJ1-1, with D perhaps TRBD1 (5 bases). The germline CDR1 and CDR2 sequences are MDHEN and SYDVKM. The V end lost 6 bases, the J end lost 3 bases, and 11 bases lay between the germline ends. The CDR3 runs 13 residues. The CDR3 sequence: CASSLTGDTEAFF. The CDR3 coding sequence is TGTGCCAGCAGCCTAACAGGAGACACTGAAGCTTTCTTT.

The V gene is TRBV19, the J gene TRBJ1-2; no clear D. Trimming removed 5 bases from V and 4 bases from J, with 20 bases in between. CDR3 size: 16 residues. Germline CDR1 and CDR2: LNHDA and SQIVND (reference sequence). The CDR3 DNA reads TGTGCCAGTAGTCCCCATCGGACCTCGGGCGTCTATGGCTACACCTTC. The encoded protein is CASSPHRTSGVYGYTF. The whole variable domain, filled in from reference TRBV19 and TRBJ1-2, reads DGGITQSPKYLFRKEGQNVTLSCEQNLNHDAMYWYRQDPGQGLRLIYYSQIVNDFQKGDIAEGYSVSREKKESFPLTVTSAQKNPTAFYLCASSPHRTSGVYGYTFGSGTRLTVV.

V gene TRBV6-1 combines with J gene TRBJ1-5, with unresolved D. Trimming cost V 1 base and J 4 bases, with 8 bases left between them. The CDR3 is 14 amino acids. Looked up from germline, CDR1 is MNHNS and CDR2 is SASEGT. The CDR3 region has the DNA TGTGCCAGCAGTGAAGTTAGTATTAATCAGCCCCAGCATTTT. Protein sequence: CASSEVSINQPQHF.

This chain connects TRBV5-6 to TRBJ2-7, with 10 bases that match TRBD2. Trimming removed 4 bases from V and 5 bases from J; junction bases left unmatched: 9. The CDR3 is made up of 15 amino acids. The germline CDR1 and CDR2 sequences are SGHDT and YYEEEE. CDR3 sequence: CASSADPSGGNEQYF. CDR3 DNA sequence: TGTGCCAGCAGCGCCGACCCTAGCGGGGGAAACGAGCAGTACTTC.

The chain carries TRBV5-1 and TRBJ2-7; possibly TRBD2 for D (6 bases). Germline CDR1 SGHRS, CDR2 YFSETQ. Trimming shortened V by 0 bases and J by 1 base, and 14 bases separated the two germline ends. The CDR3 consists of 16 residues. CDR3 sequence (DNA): TGCGCCAGCAGCTTGGTTGCGGGGATTAGTTCCTACGAGCAGTACTTC. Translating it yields CASSLVAGISSYEQYF.

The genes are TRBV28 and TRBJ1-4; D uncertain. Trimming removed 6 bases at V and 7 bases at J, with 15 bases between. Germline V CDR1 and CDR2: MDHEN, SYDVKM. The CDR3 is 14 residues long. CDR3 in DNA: TGTGCCAGCAGCCGACCCGGGTCCGGTGAAAAACTGTTTTTT. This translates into CASSRPGSGEKLFF.

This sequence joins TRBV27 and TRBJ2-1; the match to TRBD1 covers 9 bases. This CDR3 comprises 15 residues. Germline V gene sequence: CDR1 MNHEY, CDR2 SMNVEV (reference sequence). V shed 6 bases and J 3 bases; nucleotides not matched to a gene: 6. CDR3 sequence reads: CASRSGTGSYNEQFF. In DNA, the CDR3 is TGTGCCAGCAGGTCTGGGACAGGGAGCTACAATGAGCAGTTCTTC.

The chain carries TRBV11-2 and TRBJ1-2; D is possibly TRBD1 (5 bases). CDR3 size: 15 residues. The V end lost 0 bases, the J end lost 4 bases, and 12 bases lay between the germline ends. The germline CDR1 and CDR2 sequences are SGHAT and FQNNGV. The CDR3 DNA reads TGTGCCAGCAGCTTAGAGGAGGGACCCGGCTATGGCTACACCTTC. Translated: CASSLEEGPGYGYTF.

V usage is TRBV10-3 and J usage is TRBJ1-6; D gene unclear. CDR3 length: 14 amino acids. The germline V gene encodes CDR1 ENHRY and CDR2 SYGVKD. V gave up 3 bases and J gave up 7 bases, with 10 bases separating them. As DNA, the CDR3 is TGTGCCATCAGTGACCCGGCTGGAAATTCACCCCTCCACTTT. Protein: CAISDPAGNSPLHF.

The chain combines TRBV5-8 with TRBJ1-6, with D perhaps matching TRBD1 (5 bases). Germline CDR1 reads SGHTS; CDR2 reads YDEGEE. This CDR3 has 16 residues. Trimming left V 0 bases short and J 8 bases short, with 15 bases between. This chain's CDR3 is CASSLALTASHSPLHF. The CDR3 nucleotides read TGTGCCAGCAGCTTGGCCTTGACAGCCTCTCATTCACCCCTCCACTTT.